The source of this T cell receptor (beta chain) is a study of blood T cell repertoires in COVID-19. About the study: Italy, Spain and the United States were the sources of the convalescent and acute COVID-19 samples. T cells, B-cell-depleted T cells, or PBMCs supplied cDNA or gDNA.

This clone was counted a single time. The CDR3 runs 16 residues. The germline CDR1 and CDR2 sequences are MGHRA and YSYEKL. With V trimmed by 4 bases and J by 0 bases, 8 bases remained unmatched. Original processing methods: How many nucleated cells were present was estimated from reference gene primer amplification. Method: immunoSEQ multiplex PCR; TCRdb's copy keeps in-frame clones and lacks some. D and trimming come from the DNA, and the V and J calls and clone size come from that table. The table shows under 200,000 clones, with 70% to 90% occurring only once. The sequence derives from a man aged 55 to 69 with active or convalescent COVID-19. The chain uses TRBV4-1 and TRBJ2-7; TRBD2 aligns across 8 bases. Input material: peripheral blood. CDR3 in DNA: TGCGCCAGCAGCCGCAAACTAGCGGACCTCTCCTACGAGCAGTACTTC. Translating it yields CASSRKLADLSYEQYF.